Sequencing of this T cell receptor (beta chain) was carried out in a study of blood T cells in healthy people across ages (dated by TCRdb to the mid-2010s). As for the study more broadly: In model experiments, template switching captured about one uniquely barcoded TCR beta cDNA molecule for every two T cells. Using deep sequencing normalized with unique cDNA molecular identifiers, the study measured how TCR beta repertoire diversity changes with age. Four age groups were formed from the donors: young (average about 16 years), middle-aged (approximately 39), aged (over 55) and long-lived (approximately 78). Donors of different ages were randomly distributed across sequencing lanes to avoid experimental bias. The study analyzed two additional independent replicas of 1 million unique cDNA reads from the same blood draw for two donors, one aged 18 to 29 and one aged 80 or older. What the research found in general, with its limitations: Conclusive comparison of naive and antigen-experienced compartments was prevented by the profiling of bulk unsorted PBMCs. The long-lived group showed more naive CD4+ T cells, fewer expanded clones and increased TCR diversity than the aged group, suggesting age selection. There was a strong correlation between observed TCR beta diversity and the percentage of naive T cells measured by flow cytometry. Total diversity estimates from one million sequenced T cells were considered lower bounds and underestimates. Observed TCR beta diversity per million T cells fell roughly linearly with age, and a significant reduction was already apparent by age around 40. Donor CMV infection status was unknown, potentially confounding age-related changes in expanded clonotypes.

The donors were under 40 Caucasian individuals from Russia, aged roughly 6 to 100 years, who were systemically healthy. Each donor gave ten milliliters of peripheral blood, collected into EDTA-treated Vacutainer tubes. Ficoll-Paque density-gradient centrifugation was used to isolate PBMCs, with at least 6.5 million per sample. Trizol reagent was used to extract total RNA from the PBMCs, yielding at least 6 micrograms per sample. Naive CD45RAhigh/CD27high T cell percentages were measured by flow cytometry on a PBMC aliquot from every donor. Deletion took 2 bases off V and 4 bases off J, with a span of 15 bases between the germline ends. CDR1 and CDR2, per the germline V gene, are MRHNA and SNTAGT. Its CDR3 holds 16 amino acids, cysteine through phenylalanine. The only DNA kept is the CDR3, 48 bases in frame from the first base. Library preparation was by 5' RACE. Sequencing took place on an Illumina HiSeq 2500. A second PCR of about 7 to 12 cycles was run with a J-beta primer mix and a sample-barcoded 5' primer. Each TCR beta cDNA molecule received a unique molecular identifier from a template-switch 5' adaptor carrying 12 random nucleotides. Each sample yielded at least 3 million CDR3-containing paired-end reads. First-strand cDNA was synthesized from all RNA with the Mint cDNA synthesis kit, primed by a TRBC-specific oligonucleotide. Following uracil-DNA glycosylase treatment, a first 18-cycle PCR with universal primers M1SS and BC2_uni_R was performed on all cDNA. The source study handled its data this way. Each sample was normalized by randomly selecting 1 million high-quality reads, each carrying a distinct molecular identifier. Instead of being binned into consensus sequences, reads with shared molecular identifiers were discarded. MiTCR, with a Q25 quality threshold and the strictest error-elimination algorithm, was used for CDR3 identification, clonotype clustering and error correction. A nonparametric unseen species model with Euler transformation was used to estimate a lower bound on total TCR beta diversity. The public reads were reanalyzed by TCRdb: fastp trimming at Q25, MiXCR alignment, in-frame beta chains only. Rows with one shared CDR3 protein collapse into an entry with the most common genes and DNA. The V and J calls were not made by the authors but by TCRdb's processing. The sample table holds about 1.5 million distinct CDR3 sequences, of which around 40% were seen once. Jointly, the top ten make up about 3.8% of the sample.

About this clonotype itself: Its antigen is not yet known. Base qualities are not at hand, and no much larger clone is one base apart.

The TCR was taken from a young woman in good health. The chain is assembled from TRBV6-4 and TRBJ2-1; a tentative D match to TRBD1 spans 5 bases. Sequenced material: blood. The CDR3 reads CASSDIWRDRYNEQFF. The DNA reads TGTGCCAGCAGTGACATCTGGCGAGACAGATACAATGAGCAGTTCTTC.